Sequencing of this T cell receptor beta chain was carried out in a study of T-cell reconstitution after alpha-beta-depleted transplantation in children. This clonotype was counted a few times. Unique molecular identifiers tagged the TCRbeta library. One entry per CDR3 protein, called by TCRdb with MiXCR from the PCR reads. This table holds some 520,000 distinct CDR3 sequences, 30% to 35% found once. CDR3 length: 15 amino acids. Between the trimmed V and J ends, which lost 8 bases and 1 base, there was a span of 14 bases. CDR1 and CDR2 from the germline V gene are WNHNN and SYGVQD (reference sequence).

Sequencing used PBMCs from the stem cell graft donor, obtained from the stem cell graft. The TCR originated in a human donor who donated a stem cell graft to a child with aplastic anemia. The chain couples TRBV10-1 to TRBJ2-2; D may be TRBD1 (5 bases). The CDR3 reads CASAARQGNTGELFF. Written as DNA, the CDR3 is TGCGCCAGCGCAGCAAGGCAGGGGAACACCGGGGAGCTGTTTTTT.